Reported below is one T cell receptor beta chain. Its antigen is unidentified. This sample is part of a study of cytomegalovirus exposure and HLA in healthy donors. Whole-study results and caveats: Cytomegalovirus status was reportedly diagnosed by the classifier with high sensitivity and specificity. Exclusion applied to some V segments, including TRBV6-2 and TRBV6-3, as they were indistinguishable. The study recorded some 160 TCR beta chains that were cytomegalovirus-associated. Through in vitro validation, three CMV-associated chains were shown to be specific for CMV antigens.

Use of 60 Vbeta and 13 Jbeta primers characterized the PCR. Assay: immunoSEQ multiplex PCR; the TCRdb copy retains only in-frame clones and omits some. The repertoire includes roughly 120,000 clones, 77% of them detected once, and 5.8% sits in the top ten. This CDR3 comprises 13 residues. Trimming stripped 4 bases from V and 7 bases from J, with 12 bases between. Germline CDR1 and CDR2: SGHRS and YFSETQ. This sequence joins TRBV5-1 and TRBJ1-5; weak D call: TRBD1 (5 bases). The specimen sequenced was PBMCs. This TCR derives from a man aged 18 to 29 in good health and CMV-seropositive. CDR3 amino acids: CASSLSRGQPQHF. The DNA for the CDR3 is TGCGCCAGCAGCCTCTCGCGGGGGCAGCCCCAGCATTTT.